This entry concerns a single T cell receptor (beta chain). V lost 5 bases and J lost 7; bases outside the gene matches: 3. The CDR3 spans 12 residues. Germline V lookup: CDR1 MNHEY, CDR2 SMNVEV (reference sequence). The repertoire was sequenced with immunoSEQ multiplex PCR; TCRdb's copy has only in-frame clones and lacks some. The sample carries under 70,000 clones, 90% to 95% recorded once. This record belongs to a study of T cell changes during pregnancy in multiple sclerosis. The V call is TRBV27, the J call TRBJ1-1; 8 positions match TRBD1. This sequence originates from a female donor in good health, enrolled as a control in a pregnancy study. Material: peripheral blood, obtained after pregnancy. For the CDR3, the DNA is TGTGCCAGCAGTGAGACAGGGGATGAAGCTTTCTTT. Residues: CASSETGDEAFF.